This T cell receptor beta chain was sequenced for a study of early stage breast cancer tumors. General observations from the study: In about 90% of the 16 patients, blood comparison separated tumor from normal breast.

The data were produced by immunoSEQ multiplex PCR, yet TCRdb's version contains in-frame clones alone and is incomplete. The sample lists 70,000 or so clones; 75% to 90% were seen once. About this clone itself: Its antigen is still unknown.

V dropped 0 bases and J dropped 1; count of bases not matched to a gene: 6. Germline CDR1 and CDR2: MNHEY and SVGAGI. The CDR3 has 16 amino acids. The rearrangement joins TRBV6-5 to TRBJ2-7, with 7 bases fitting TRBD2. The TCR originated in a person aged 40 to 49 with breast cancer. Material: blood. DNA for the CDR3: TGTGCCAGCAGTTACTCGTCCGGGGGAGGGTCCTACGAGCAGTACTTC. Protein sequence: CASSYSSGGGSYEQYF.